The present TCR beta chain was sequenced within a study of T-cell memory formation after mild COVID-19. Study in general: TCR clusters were largely donor specific.

UMIs and sample barcodes were carried by the TCR alpha and TCR beta cDNA libraries that 5'RACE produced using constant-segment primers. From the 5' RACE reads, TCRdb called clonotypes with MiXCR, one entry per CDR3 protein. The repertoire includes 150,000 to 200,000 distinct CDR3 sequences, roughly 11% of them detected once, and 3.8% sits in the top ten. Findings and limits, study-wide: The SARS-CoV-2 specificity of second-wave clones reaching peak at day 37 remained unverified.

The CDR3 has 16 amino acids. V shed 0 bases, J shed 8 bases, and the junction held 7 bases outside the gene matches. The germline V gene encodes CDR1 SGHRS and CDR2 YFSETQ. Concerning this clonotype itself: Its matching antigen is unknown.

The origin of this receptor is a young man who had mild COVID-19 (a few samples of this study predate the infection). Cell type and time point are not known. This sequence joins TRBV5-1 and TRBJ2-1, with 11 bases lining up with TRBD2. The specimen sequenced was PBMCs or a T cell subset sorted from them (not recorded which). CDR3 residues: CASSLAELAGDDEQFF. Written as DNA, the CDR3 is TGCGCCAGCAGCTTGGCAGAACTAGCGGGGGATGATGAGCAGTTCTTC.